This entry lists 8 T cell receptor beta chains sequenced from one sample in a study of blood T cell repertoires in COVID-19. Using immunoSEQ multiplex PCR, the repertoire was profiled, and TCRdb retains in-frame clones only, with some absent. This table has 75,000 to 90,000 clones, around 87% appearing once. The sequencing input was peripheral blood. The source is an elderly man with active or convalescent COVID-19.

The chain recombines TRBV18 with TRBJ1-1; D might be TRBD1 (6 bases). Trimming shortened V by 3 bases and J by 3 bases, and 8 bases separated the two germline ends. Germline values: CDR1 KGHSH, CDR2 LQKENI. The CDR3 is 13 residues long. The CDR3 protein is CASSPPGDTEAFF. CDR3 DNA sequence: TGTGCCAGCTCACCTCCAGGGGACACTGAAGCTTTCTTT.

This chain uses TRBV5-1 with TRBJ2-1; 15 nucleotides match TRBD2. Germline CDR1 and CDR2: SGHRS and YFSETQ. The V and J ends lost 4 bases and 13 bases, in that order; junction bases with no gene match: 6. The CDR3 runs to 14 residues. The CDR3 region is CASSTGLAGGPQFF. CDR3 bases: TGCGCCAGCAGCACCGGACTAGCGGGGGGGCCCCAGTTCTTC. The variable domain in full, completed from reference TRBV5-1 and TRBJ2-1, reads KAGVTQTPRYLIKTRGQQVTLSCSPISGHRSVSWYQQTPGQGLQFLFEYFSETQRNKGNFPGRFSGRQFSNSRSEMNVSTLELGDSALYLCASSTGLAGGPQFFGPGTRLTVL.

This chain joins TRBV18 and TRBJ1-5; 10 bases map to TRBD1. The V gene's germline CDR1 is KGHSH and CDR2 LQKENI. The CDR3 length is 15 residues. Trimming at V came to 5 bases and at J to 5 bases, leaving 6 bases not matched to a gene. DNA for the CDR3: TGTGCCAGCTCAACCAAGGGACAGGGGTATCAGCCCCAGCATTTT. Its protein product is CASSTKGQGYQPQHF.

The chain carries TRBV19 and TRBJ1-5; TRBD1 aligns across 8 bases. V lost 4 bases and J lost 7; bases outside the gene matches: 6. The V gene's germline CDR1 is LNHDA and CDR2 SQIVND (reference sequence). The CDR3 extends over 14 amino acids. CDR3 amino acids: CASSNFRGRQPQHF. CDR3 DNA: TGTGCCAGTAGTAATTTCAGGGGGCGACAGCCCCAGCATTTT.

V and J are TRBV6-5 and TRBJ1-1, with D possibly matching TRBD1 (6 bases). V was trimmed by 6 bases and J by 7 bases, leaving 21 bases between them. Germline loops: CDR1 MNHEY, CDR2 SVGAGI. The CDR3 extends over 15 amino acids. This CDR3 is CASRLETGSGSEAFF. CDR3 DNA: TGTGCCAGCAGACTTGAAACAGGGAGTGGGAGTGAAGCTTTCTTT.

Written as DNA, the CDR3 is TGTGCCAGTAGTATCGTGGCAGATGAGACCCAGTACTTC. Translated: CASSIVADETQYF. This chain uses TRBV19 with TRBJ2-5; no firm D call. The V gene's germline CDR1 is LNHDA and CDR2 SQIVND (reference sequence). The CDR3 length is 13 residues. The V gene lost 3 bases and the J gene lost 5 bases, with 10 bases spanning the gap. Full variable domain (outside the CDR3, taken from reference TRBV19 and TRBJ2-5): DGGITQSPKYLFRKEGQNVTLSCEQNLNHDAMYWYRQDPGQGLRLIYYSQIVNDFQKGDIAEGYSVSREKKESFPLTVTSAQKNPTAFYLCASSIVADETQYFGPGTRLLVL.

V usage is TRBV7-8 and J usage is TRBJ2-2; 9 bases are shared with TRBD2. Losses at the gene ends were 1 base for V and 2 bases for J; bases not matched to a gene: 5. The CDR3 contains 17 residues. CDR1 SGHVS and CDR2 FQNEAQ come from the germline V gene. The CDR3 loop reads CASSLGGLAINTGELFF. The CDR3 coding sequence is TGTGCCAGCAGCTTAGGAGGACTAGCGATCAACACCGGGGAGCTGTTTTTT.

V and J are TRBV5-1 and TRBJ2-1; no firm D call. Germline V gene data show CDR1 as SGHRS and CDR2 as YFSETQ. V was shortened by 5 bases and J by 7 bases, with 10 bases between the two germline ends. The CDR3 is made up of 12 amino acids. CDR3 coding DNA: TGCGCCAGCAGTCCGTCCGGGAATGAGCAGTTCTTC. Its translation is CASSPSGNEQFF.